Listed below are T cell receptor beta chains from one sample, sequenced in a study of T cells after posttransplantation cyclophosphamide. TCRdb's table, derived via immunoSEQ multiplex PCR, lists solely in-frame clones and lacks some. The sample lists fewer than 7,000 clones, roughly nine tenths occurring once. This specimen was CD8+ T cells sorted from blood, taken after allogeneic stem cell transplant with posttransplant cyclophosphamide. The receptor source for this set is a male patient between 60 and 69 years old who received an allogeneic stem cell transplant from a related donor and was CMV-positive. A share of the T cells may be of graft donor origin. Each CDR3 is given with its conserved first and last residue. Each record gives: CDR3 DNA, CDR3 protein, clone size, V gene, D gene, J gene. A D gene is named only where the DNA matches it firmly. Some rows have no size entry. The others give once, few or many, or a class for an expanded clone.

DNA: TGTGCCAGCCGACCTGCTGGACAGGCGAACTCCTACGAGCAGTACTTC
CDR3: CASRPAGQANSYEQYF
size: once
V: TRBV11-2
D: TRBD1
J: TRBJ2-7

DNA: TGTGCCAGCAGCCCTAGACTAGCGGGGGGCCGTGGCGATACGCAGTATTTT
CDR3: CASSPRLAGGRGDTQYF
size: .
V: TRBV7-3
D: TRBD2
J: TRBJ2-3

DNA: TGTGCCAGCAGCTCCCTCAATCAGCCCCAGCATTTT
CDR3: CASSSLNQPQHF
size: few
V: TRBV7-8
D: .
J: TRBJ1-5

DNA: TGTGCCAGCAGCTTAGCAGGGGGCGGAATGTCAGAGACCCAGTACTTC
CDR3: CASSLAGGGMSETQYF
size: .
V: TRBV11-2
D: TRBD1
J: TRBJ2-5

DNA: TGCGCCAGCAGTGAGCGGGATACGCAGTATTTT
CDR3: CASSERDTQYF
size: .
V: TRBV10-2
D: .
J: TRBJ2-3

DNA: TGTGCCAGTATGGACAGACTAACAACTAATGAAAAACTGTTTTTT
CDR3: CASMDRLTTNEKLFF
size: .
V: TRBV19
D: .
J: TRBJ1-4

DNA: TGTGCCAGCAGTTTCTATAGCATGGGGCAGTATTTT
CDR3: CASSFYSMGQYF
size: .
V: TRBV28
D: .
J: TRBJ2-3

DNA: TGTGCCAGCAGTCCCAGCTTCTCAGGCGATGGCTACACCTTC
CDR3: CASSPSFSGDGYTF
size: .
V: TRBV27
D: .
J: TRBJ1-2

DNA: TGTGCCAGTTGCCCTAGCGGGGGGACCACAGATACGCAGTATTTT
CDR3: CASCPSGGTTDTQYF
size: once
V: TRBV19
D: TRBD2
J: TRBJ2-3

DNA: TGTGCCAGCAGCACTCGACTAAAAACTAGAAACACTGAAGCTTTCTTT
CDR3: CASSTRLKTRNTEAFF
size: .
V: TRBV5-8
D: .
J: TRBJ1-1

DNA: TGTGCCAGCAGCCCGACAGGGCTCCTAGCCAAAAACATTCAGTACTTC
CDR3: CASSPTGLLAKNIQYF
size: .
V: TRBV7-2
D: TRBD1
J: TRBJ2-4

DNA: TGTGCCAGCACCCTCGGGGGGGATGGCTACACCTTC
CDR3: CASTLGGDGYTF
size: .
V: TRBV28
D: .
J: TRBJ1-2

DNA: TGTGCCAGCAGCTATCACCGGGACAGGGGAGAATATGGCTACACCTTC
CDR3: CASSYHRDRGEYGYTF
size: .
V: TRBV7-8
D: TRBD1
J: TRBJ1-2

DNA: TGTGCCACCGGACAGGGAGCCCCCTACGAGCAGTACTTC
CDR3: CATGQGAPYEQYF
size: .
V: TRBV19
D: TRBD1
J: TRBJ2-7

DNA: TGTGCCAGCAGCCCGGGTCTCGAGCAGTACTTC
CDR3: CASSPGLEQYF
size: .
V: TRBV6-5
D: .
J: TRBJ2-7